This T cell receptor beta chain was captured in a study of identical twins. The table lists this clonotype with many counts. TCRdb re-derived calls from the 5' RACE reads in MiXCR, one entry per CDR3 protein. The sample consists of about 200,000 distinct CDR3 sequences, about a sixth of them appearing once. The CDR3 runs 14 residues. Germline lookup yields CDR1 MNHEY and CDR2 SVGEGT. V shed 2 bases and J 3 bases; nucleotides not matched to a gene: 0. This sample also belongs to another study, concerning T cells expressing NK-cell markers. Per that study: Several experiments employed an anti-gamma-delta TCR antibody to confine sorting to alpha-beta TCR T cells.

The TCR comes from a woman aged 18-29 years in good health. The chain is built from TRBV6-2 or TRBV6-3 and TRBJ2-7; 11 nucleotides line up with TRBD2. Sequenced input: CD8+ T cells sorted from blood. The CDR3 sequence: CASSYTSGSYEQYF. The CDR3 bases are TGTGCCAGCAGTTACACTAGCGGGAGCTACGAGCAGTACTTC.